The 20 T cell receptor beta chains reported below all come from one sample, sequenced in a study of T-cell memory formation after mild COVID-19. One entry per CDR3 protein results from TCRdb running MiXCR on the 5' RACE reads. This sample has about 470,000 distinct CDR3 sequences; around 25% occur once, and the top ten carry around 13%. Sequencing was performed on PBMCs or a T cell subset sorted from them (not recorded which). These TCRs come from an adult woman who had mild COVID-19 (a few samples of this study predate the infection). Cell type and time point are not known.

This clonotype was found a few times. The V and J genes are TRBV5-1 and TRBJ2-1; 8 nucleotides agree with TRBD2. J was trimmed by 5 bases and V by 0 bases; bases with no gene match: 7. Per germline, CDR1 SGHRS and CDR2 YFSETQ. This CDR3 comprises 16 residues. The CDR3 DNA reads TGCGCCAGCAGCTTGGTGGCGGGAGGAGGCCACAATGAGCAGTTCTTC. Protein product: CASSLVAGGGHNEQFF. The entire variable domain, with the rest obtained from reference TRBV5-1 and TRBJ2-1, is as follows: KAGVTQTPRYLIKTRGQQVTLSCSPISGHRSVSWYQQTPGQGLQFLFEYFSETQRNKGNFPGRFSGRQFSNSRSEMNVSTLELGDSALYLCASSLVAGGGHNEQFFGPGTRLTVL.

This chain joins TRBV25-1 and TRBJ2-7; D unresolved. The CDR3 runs 13 residues. V was shortened by 1 base and J by 3 bases, with 7 bases between the two germline ends. Germline CDR1 reads MGHDK; CDR2 reads SYGVNS. The CDR3 DNA reads TGTGCCAGCAGTGAATTTGGTGGCTACGAGCAGTACTTC. Its translation is CASSEFGGYEQYF.

The table lists this clonotype with a few counts. The chain is built from TRBV4-3 and TRBJ2-7; 10 bases match TRBD2. The CDR3 covers 15 residues. Germline V gene lookup returns CDR1 LGHNA and CDR2 YSLEER. After removal of 2 bases from V and 3 bases from J, the junction contained 4 bases not matched to a gene. The CDR3 bases are TGCGCCAGCAGCCAAAAGGCTAGCGGGAGCTACGAGCAGTACTTC. It yields the protein CASSQKASGSYEQYF.

This sequence joins TRBV12-3 or TRBV12-4 and TRBJ2-7, with TRBD2 identical over 13 bases. This CDR3 is built from 16 residues. V lost 5 bases to trimming and J lost 4 bases; unmatched junction nucleotides: 8. CDR3 region: CASSPSGTSGTYEQYF. The DNA for the CDR3 is TGTGCCAGCAGTCCCTCCGGGACTAGCGGGACTTACGAGCAGTACTTC.

The V and J genes are TRBV7-3 and TRBJ1-1; D not resolved. The CDR3 has 14 amino acids. Trimming took 5 bases from V and 1 from J, leaving 11 bases between them. The V gene's germline CDR1 is SGHTA and CDR2 FQGTGA. CDR3 residues: CASSTGISNTEAFF. In DNA form, the CDR3 reads TGTGCCAGCAGCACCGGGATCTCGAACACTGAAGCTTTCTTT.

V and J are TRBV29-1 and TRBJ2-7; unclear D gene. Germline V lookup: CDR1 SQVTM, CDR2 ANQGSEA. CDR3 size: 12 residues. V shed 2 bases and J shed 0 bases, with 5 bases lying between them. This chain's CDR3 is CSVELGSYEQYF. Written as DNA, the CDR3 is TGCAGCGTTGAACTAGGCTCCTACGAGCAGTACTTC.

This clonotype was counted between two and nine times. In nucleotides, the CDR3 is TGTGCCAGCAGCCGGATGGCGGGAGCCCCCCATGAGCAGTTCTTC. Translating it yields CASSRMAGAPHEQFF. The chain is built from TRBV7-8 and TRBJ2-1; 7 nucleotides line up with TRBD2. From germline, CDR1 is SGHVS and CDR2 FQNEAQ. This CDR3 spans 15 amino acids. After removal of 5 bases from V and 8 bases from J, the junction contained 12 bases not matched to a gene.

This clonotype was seen a handful of times. In nucleotides, the CDR3 is TGTGCCAGCAGCACTCCCTCAGCGTACCAAGAGACCCAGTACTTC. It translates to CASSTPSAYQETQYF. This rearrangement joins TRBV12-3 or TRBV12-4 to TRBJ2-5; unclear D gene. The V end was cut by 6 bases, the J end by 0 bases, with 14 bases between. The CDR3 spans 15 residues.

This rearrangement joins TRBV24-1 to TRBJ2-7; 13 nucleotides agree with TRBD2. From germline, CDR1 is KGHDR and CDR2 SFDVKD. The CDR3 contains 17 residues. Losses at the gene ends were 5 bases for V and 2 bases for J; bases not matched to a gene: 8. The CDR3 protein is CATSGTTGTSGAYEQYF. In DNA, the CDR3 is TGTGCCACCAGTGGGACCACCGGGACTAGCGGGGCCTACGAGCAGTACTTC.

This clonotype was counted a few times. The rearrangement links TRBV3-1 to TRBJ2-7; maybe TRBD1 (6 bases). The germline V gene encodes CDR1 LGHDT and CDR2 YNNKEL (reference sequence). Trimming removed 2 bases at V and 7 bases at J, with 21 bases between. This CDR3 comprises 16 residues. In nucleotides, the CDR3 is TGTGCCAGCAGCCAACGGCTCGTAGGGGGAAAAGGAGAGCAGTACTTC. Its translation is CASSQRLVGGKGEQYF.

V usage is TRBV3-1 and J usage is TRBJ1-1; the match to TRBD1 covers 8 bases. Germline trimming cut 4 bases from V and 0 bases from J; bases unmatched to any gene: 13. CDR1 and CDR2 (germline): LGHDT, YNNKEL (reference sequence). The CDR3 is made up of 18 amino acids. CDR3 in DNA: TGTGCCAGCAGCCCCCTATCCACCCAGACAGGGGTGAACACTGAAGCTTTCTTT. Protein product: CASSPLSTQTGVNTEAFF.

This sequence joins TRBV5-4 and TRBJ2-2; 11 bases are a match to TRBD2. V lost 3 bases, J lost 4 bases, and 5 bases stayed unmatched. CDR1 is SGHNT, CDR2 YYREEE, per germline (reference sequence). This CDR3 region has 16 residues. This CDR3 is CASSSQGLAGTGELFF. CDR3 DNA: TGTGCCAGCAGCTCGCAAGGACTAGCGGGCACCGGGGAGCTGTTTTTT.

This clonotype was observed a few times. The chain links TRBV19 to TRBJ2-2; no reliable D call. CDR3 length equals 14 residues. Trimming cost V 0 bases and J 4 bases, with 6 bases left between them. Germline V CDR1 and CDR2: LNHDA, SQIVND (reference sequence). CDR3 bases: TGTGCCAGTAGTATAGATCAGGTCACCGGGGAGCTGTTTTTT. Its protein is CASSIDQVTGELFF.

This clonotype turned up a few times. The gene calls are TRBV5-1 and TRBJ2-2; TRBD2 aligns across 8 bases. Germline CDR1 SGHRS, CDR2 YFSETQ. Unmatched junction bases numbered 5, after V lost 6 bases and J lost 4 bases. The CDR3 spans 14 residues. DNA for the CDR3: TGCGCCAGCAAGCCGGGAGGGCGCACCGGGGAGCTGTTTTTT. This encodes CASKPGGRTGELFF. Based on the CDR3 plus reference TRBV5-1 and TRBJ2-2, the full variable domain is KAGVTQTPRYLIKTRGQQVTLSCSPISGHRSVSWYQQTPGQGLQFLFEYFSETQRNKGNFPGRFSGRQFSNSRSEMNVSTLELGDSALYLCASKPGGRTGELFFGEGSRLTVL.

This clonotype occurred a few times. V and J are TRBV5-1 and TRBJ2-7; no firm D call. Germline lookup yields CDR1 SGHRS and CDR2 YFSETQ. The CDR3 runs 14 residues. V lost 0 bases and J 4 bases, leaving 11 bases between the germline ends. CDR3 nucleotides: TGCGCCAGCAGCTTGGCCCGGAACGCTTACGAGCAGTACTTC. It specifies CASSLARNAYEQYF.

The rearrangement joins TRBV27 to TRBJ2-7, with D hard to call. The CDR3 contains 14 residues. Between the trimmed V and J ends, which lost 5 bases and 0 bases, there was a span of 11 bases. The germline gives CDR1 MNHEY, CDR2 SMNVEV (reference sequence). The CDR3 sequence is CASSLITGSYEQYF. For the CDR3, the DNA is TGTGCCAGCAGTCTCATCACGGGCTCCTACGAGCAGTACTTC.

The chain combines TRBV14 with TRBJ1-1; D gene ambiguous. This CDR3 has 15 residues. V was trimmed by 1 base and J by 3 bases, leaving 12 bases between them. Germline-derived CDR1 and CDR2 are SGHDN and FVKESK. CDR3 amino acids: CASSQGLGRDTEAFF. DNA of the CDR3: TGTGCCAGCAGCCAAGGGTTAGGGCGGGACACTGAAGCTTTCTTT.

This clonotype was seen a handful of times. The V call is TRBV20-1, the J call TRBJ2-3; D not resolved. Per germline, CDR1 DFQATT and CDR2 SNEGSKA (reference sequence). There are 15 residues in the CDR3. The V and J ends lost 1 base and 0 bases respectively, with 11 bases between them. The CDR3 coding sequence is TGCAGTGCTAGAGGCCTATACGGGAGCACAGATACGCAGTATTTT. This codes for CSARGLYGSTDTQYF.

Only a few counts were recorded for this clonotype. The gene calls are TRBV7-2 and TRBJ2-5; possible D gene TRBD1, 6 bases. The CDR3 is 16 amino acids. Germline V lookup: CDR1 SGHTA, CDR2 FQGNSA. V shed 5 bases and J shed 5 bases, with 21 bases lying between them. For the CDR3, the DNA is TGTGCCAGCAGCCCTCCGGGACACCGAGGGGTGGAGACCCAGTACTTC. Translation: CASSPPGHRGVETQYF.

V and J are TRBV27 and TRBJ2-3; 12 positions match TRBD2. The CDR3 covers 17 residues. CDR1 is MNHEY, CDR2 SMNVEV, per germline (reference sequence). V was pared by 6 bases and J by 5 bases, with 12 bases of the junction left unmatched. The CDR3 spells CASSSTSGSWLVDTQYF. The DNA for the CDR3 is TGTGCCAGCAGCTCGACTAGCGGGAGTTGGTTGGTAGATACGCAGTATTTT.